This T cell receptor (beta chain) is drawn from a study of cytomegalovirus exposure and HLA in healthy donors. In the study overall: A later analysis reported the same platform for the roughly 120 validation repertoires and the 666 first-cohort repertoires.

The CDR3 contains 15 residues. Germline CDR1 KGHSH, CDR2 LQKENI. Between the trimmed V and J ends, which lost 3 bases and 1 base, there was a span of 12 bases. The table came from immunoSEQ multiplex PCR; TCRdb's copy has only in-frame clones and leaves some out. The data contain almost 200,000 clones, 80% to 85% of them singletons. The source of this sequence is a young woman in good health and CMV-seronegative. The source material was PBMCs. The chain employs TRBV18 and TRBJ1-1, with D perhaps TRBD1 (5 bases). DNA for the CDR3: TGTGCCAGCTCACCCCGGACACAGCAGAACACTGAAGCTTTCTTT. Protein: CASSPRTQQNTEAFF.